The rows below give T cell receptor beta chains drawn from one sample of a study of T cell responses to AZD1222 COVID-19 vaccine. The table came from immunoSEQ multiplex PCR; TCRdb's copy has only in-frame clones and leaves some out. The sample records 150,000 to 200,000 clones, 90% being singletons. Sequencing used peripheral blood, obtained on day 0 of AZD1222 vaccination. All receptors derive from an adult in good health. The CDR3 runs from the conserved cysteine through the conserved F or W. A D gene is named only where the DNA matches it firmly. Clone size is shown for a subset of rows, as once, few, many or a class of expanded clone.

>.|TRBD2|TRBJ2-3|TRBV5-1|17
TGCGCCAGCAGCACCGGACTAGCGGGGGTGTCCACAGATACGCAGTATTTT
CASSTGLAGVSTDTQYF
>.|TRBD1|TRBJ2-5|TRBV5-6|13
TGTGCCAGCAGCTTACAGGGGGCCGAGACCCAGTACTTC
CASSLQGAETQYF
>.|.|TRBJ2-3|TRBV9|15
TGTGCCAGCAGCAATCCGGGGACCCGGTGGGATACGCAGTATTTT
CASSNPGTRWDTQYF
>.|.|TRBJ2-3|TRBV6-4|14
TGTGCCAGCAGTGACGGGGGATACACAGATACGCAGTATTTT
CASSDGGYTDTQYF
>.|.|TRBJ2-5|TRBV30|15
TGTGCCTGGATGGTGGGGGGGCCGGTTCGAGAGACCCAGTACTTC
CAWMVGGPVRETQYF
>.|.|TRBJ1-6|TRBV5-8|17
TGTGCCAGCAGCCCCTCATCCGGGACGGTCTATAATTCACCCCTCCACTTT
CASSPSSGTVYNSPLHF
>.|.|TRBJ1-5|TRBV18|16
TGTGCCAGCTCACCAGGGTTTGGGGGAGGCAATCAGCCCCAGCATTTT
CASSPGFGGGNQPQHF
>.|.|TRBJ2-1|TRBV28|15
TGTGCCAGCAGTTCCCCGGGACGGAACTACAATGAGCAGTTCTTC
CASSSPGRNYNEQFF
>.|.|TRBJ1-1|TRBV30|14
TGTGCCCCTCCCAACGAAGTAGCGAACACTGAAGCTTTCTTT
CAPPNEVANTEAFF
>.|TRBD1|TRBJ1-2|TRBV7-3|14
TGTGCCAGCAGCCAAGACAGGGGTCGGGGCGGCTACACCTTC
CASSQDRGRGGYTF
>once|.|TRBJ1-1|TRBV28|16
TGTGCCAGCAGTTTACTTGGCAGCTCTAGGAACACTGAAGCTTTCTTT
CASSLLGSSRNTEAFF
>.|.|TRBJ1-2|TRBV24-1|12
TGTGCCACCGGCGGGGGGAGCTATGGCTACACCTTC
CATGGGSYGYTF
>.|.|TRBJ2-3|TRBV24-1|14
TGTGCCACCAGTGACCGAGACAGCACAGATACGCAGTATTTT
CATSDRDSTDTQYF
>.|TRBD1|TRBJ1-1|TRBV19|13
TGTGCCAGTGTGCTGGGACAGGGTGGGCCAGCTTTCTTT
CASVLGQGGPAFF
>.|.|TRBJ2-3|TRBV19|12
TGTGCCAGCGCGGAGAGGACAGATACGCAGTATTTT
CASAERTDTQYF
>.|.|TRBJ1-2|TRBV6-5|13
TGTGCCAGCAGTAGCTTAAGAGAGGAGGGCTACACCTTC
CASSSLREEGYTF
>.|.|TRBJ1-1|TRBV18|13
TGTGCCAGCTCACCCGACATGAACACTGAAGCTTTCTTT
CASSPDMNTEAFF
>.|.|TRBJ1-5|TRBV19|15
TGTGCCAGTACTCTGGGCGGGTTTTCGAATCAGCCCCAGCATTTT
CASTLGGFSNQPQHF
>.|TRBD1|TRBJ1-1|TRBV6-5|15
TGTGTCAGCAGTTACTCGACAGGGGGGAACGCTGAAGCTTTCTTT
CVSSYSTGGNAEAFF
>.|.|TRBJ1-3|TRBV7-8|12
TGTGCCAGCAGGCCGACAGGCGGGATAATATATTTT
CASRPTGGIIYF
>.|.|TRBJ1-1|TRBV9|16
TGTGCCAGCAGCCGGACGCAGACAGTGAAGAACACTGAAGCTTTCTTT
CASSRTQTVKNTEAFF
>.|.|TRBJ1-6|TRBV6-6|20
TGTGCCAGCAGCTTATTCAGGGTCAACCCACCAAGCTCCTATAATTCACCCCTCCACTTT
CASSLFRVNPPSSYNSPLHF
>.|TRBD1|TRBJ1-2|TRBV20-1|11
TGCAGTGCTACCGGGACAGCTGGCTACACCTTC
CSATGTAGYTF
>once|TRBD1|TRBJ1-1|TRBV6-2/TRBV6-3|15
TGTGCCAGCAGCCAGACCGACAGGGTGAACACTGAAGCTTTCTTT
CASSQTDRVNTEAFF
>.|.|TRBJ2-2|TRBV11-2|15
TGTGCCAGCAGCTTATCCAGGGGCCGGACCGGGGAGCTGTTTTTT
CASSLSRGRTGELFF
>.|.|TRBJ2-7|TRBV4-3|14
TGCGCCAGCAGCCCGGGGACGGTGGCCTACGAGCAGTACTTC
CASSPGTVAYEQYF
>.|.|TRBJ1-1|TRBV12-5|15
TGTGCTAGTGGCCGCAGGCCTGGGCGCAATACTGAAGCTTTCTTT
CASGRRPGRNTEAFF
>.|TRBD1|TRBJ1-1|TRBV7-9|13
TGTGCCAGCAGCCCCGACAGGGACACTGAAGCTTTCTTT
CASSPDRDTEAFF
>.|.|TRBJ2-2|TRBV5-1|15
TGCGCCAGCAGCGCACAGGGTGGGGCGGCCGGGGAGCTGTTTTTT
CASSAQGGAAGELFF